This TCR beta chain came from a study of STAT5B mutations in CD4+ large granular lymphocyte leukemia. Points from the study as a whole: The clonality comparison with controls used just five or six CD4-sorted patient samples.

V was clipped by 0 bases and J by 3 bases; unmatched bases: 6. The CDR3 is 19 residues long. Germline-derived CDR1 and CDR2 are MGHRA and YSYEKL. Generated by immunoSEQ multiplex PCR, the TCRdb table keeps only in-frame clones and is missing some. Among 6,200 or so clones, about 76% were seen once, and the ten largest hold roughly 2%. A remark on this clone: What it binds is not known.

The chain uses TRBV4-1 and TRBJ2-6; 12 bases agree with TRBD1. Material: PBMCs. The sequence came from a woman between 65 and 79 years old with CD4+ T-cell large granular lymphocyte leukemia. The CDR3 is CASSQEGGDRGRGANVLTF. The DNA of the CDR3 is TGCGCCAGCAGCCAAGAAGGGGGGGACAGGGGGCGTGGGGCCAACGTCCTGACTTTC.